The 27 T cell receptor beta chains presented below share a single source sample, sequenced in a study of blood T cell repertoires in COVID-19. TCRdb's table, derived via immunoSEQ multiplex PCR, lists solely in-frame clones and lacks some. The sample records a few hundred thousand clones, about 92% being singletons. Sequenced input: peripheral blood. The receptors shown here come from an older woman with COVID-19, enrolled during active disease.

The gene calls are TRBV28 and TRBJ2-5; maybe TRBD1 (6 bases). This CDR3 is built from 15 residues. V was cut by 6 bases and J by 6 bases, with 20 bases left in between. Looked up from germline, CDR1 is MDHEN and CDR2 is SYDVKM. Here the CDR3 reads CASSVTRQGLKTQYF. The CDR3 bases are TGTGCCAGCAGCGTGACTCGCCAGGGGCTCAAGACCCAGTACTTC.

This clone was detected a few times. The chain links TRBV11-2 to TRBJ2-3; D is unresolved. The germline gives CDR1 SGHAT, CDR2 FQNNGV. Trimming took off 5 bases at V and 2 bases at J, with 5 bases between the two ends. The CDR3 spans 12 residues. This CDR3 reads CASSLSTDTQYF. The CDR3 DNA reads as TGTGCCAGCAGCCTTTCCACAGATACGCAGTATTTT.

The chain is built from TRBV18 and TRBJ2-7; D possibly corresponds to TRBD1 (5 bases). Germline values: CDR1 KGHSH, CDR2 LQKENI. The CDR3 loop spans 15 amino acids. The germline V and J ends were trimmed by 2 bases and 0 bases, with 11 bases remaining between them. DNA of the CDR3: TGTGCCAGCTCACCATTTCGACAGTCCTCCTACGAGCAGTACTTC. It translates to CASSPFRQSSYEQYF.

This chain uses TRBV7-9 with TRBJ2-7, with 7 positions matching TRBD1. Trimming took 1 base from V and 0 from J; bases not matched to a gene: 0. The V gene's germline CDR1 is SEHNR and CDR2 FQNEAQ (reference sequence). The CDR3 contains 14 residues. The CDR3 DNA reads TGTGCCAGCAGCTTAGACAGGGGCTCCTACGAGCAGTACTTC. It codes for CASSLDRGSYEQYF.

The genes are TRBV6-5 and TRBJ1-1, with D hard to call. The CDR3 is 15 residues long. Germline CDR1 reads MNHEY; CDR2 reads SVGAGI. V lost 9 bases and J 1 base, leaving 18 bases between the germline ends. The CDR3 is CASTIRRGSNTEAFF. The CDR3 nucleotides read TGTGCCAGTACCATTCGCCGGGGTTCGAACACTGAAGCTTTCTTT.

This rearrangement joins TRBV5-1 to TRBJ2-1; 7 bases map to TRBD2. The CDR3 length is 16 residues. Germline values: CDR1 SGHRS, CDR2 YFSETQ. V was clipped by 4 bases and J by 5 bases; unmatched bases: 12. CDR3 DNA: TGCGCCAGCAGCCTTAAATCCGCTAGCGGAAACAATGAGCAGTTCTTC. Its protein is CASSLKSASGNNEQFF.

The rearrangement joins TRBV7-2 to TRBJ1-6; 7 nucleotides match TRBD1. Germline CDR1 SGHTA, CDR2 FQGNSA. J gave up 6 bases and V 5 bases, and 7 bases lay outside the gene matches. The CDR3 is 15 residues long. For the CDR3, the DNA is TGTGCCAGCAGCCAAAAGACAGGGTTTAATTCACCCCTCCACTTT. Residues: CASSQKTGFNSPLHF.

CDR3 residues: CASSAWGKGADTQYF. CDR3 nucleotides: TGTGCCAGCAGCGCCTGGGGGAAGGGGGCAGATACGCAGTATTTT. The rearrangement links TRBV7-9 to TRBJ2-3, with D perhaps TRBD1 (6 bases). V was shortened by 5 bases and J by 4 bases, with 16 bases between the two germline ends. The CDR3 covers 15 residues. CDR1 and CDR2 from the germline V gene are SEHNR and FQNEAQ (reference sequence). The full variable domain, completed using reference TRBV7-9 and TRBJ2-3, is DTGVSQNPRHKITKRGQNVTFRCDPISEHNRLYWYRQTLGQGPEFLTYFQNEAQLEKSRLLSDRFSAERPKGSFSTLEIQRTEQGDSAMYLCASSAWGKGADTQYFGPGTRLTVL.

The gene calls are TRBV3-1 (or the pseudogene TRBV3-2) and TRBJ1-1; 7 bases are a match to TRBD1. Germline-derived CDR1 and CDR2 are LGHDT and YNNKEL (reference sequence). The CDR3 is made up of 16 amino acids. V shed 4 bases, J shed 3 bases, and the junction held 11 bases outside the gene matches. The CDR3 protein is CASSPHQAGGHTEAFF. The CDR3 DNA follows: TGTGCCAGCAGCCCCCACCAGGCAGGGGGGCACACTGAAGCTTTCTTT.

The J gene is TRBJ1-2, the V gene TRBV2; weak D call: TRBD1 (5 bases). From germline, CDR1 is SNHLY and CDR2 FYNNEI. V dropped 10 bases and J dropped 8 bases, with 20 bases sitting between them. The CDR3 consists of 13 residues. In nucleotides, the CDR3 is TGTGCCACAGCCGAGGAGGGGTTAGGAGGCTACACCTTC. Its protein product is CATAEEGLGGYTF.

The J gene is TRBJ2-3, the V gene TRBV30, with TRBD1 matching 7 bases. The CDR3 sequence is 11 residues long. The V segment lost 1 base and the J segment 9 bases; nucleotides outside the gene matches: 1. Germline-derived CDR1 and CDR2 are GTSNPN and SVGIG (reference sequence). CDR3: CAWSEGATQYF. The CDR3 DNA follows: TGTGCCTGGAGTGAGGGGGCGACGCAGTATTTT.

V usage is TRBV9 and J usage is TRBJ1-1; perhaps TRBD1 as D (6 bases). The V end lost 0 bases, the J end lost 4 bases, and 13 bases lay between the germline ends. Germline CDR1 and CDR2: SGDLS and YYNGEE. The CDR3 is 15 residues long. CDR3 residues: CASSVGTGRATEAFF. In DNA, the CDR3 is TGTGCCAGCAGCGTAGGAACAGGGAGGGCCACTGAAGCTTTCTTT.

This clone was counted a single time. The gene calls are TRBV11-3 and TRBJ2-1, with 8 bases that match TRBD2. The CDR3 spans 14 residues. Per the germline V gene, CDR1 is SGHNT and CDR2 is YENEEA. With V trimmed by 5 bases and J by 6 bases, 6 bases remained unmatched. The CDR3 is CASSPTGGINEQFF. CDR3 DNA sequence: TGTGCCAGCAGCCCTACGGGGGGGATCAATGAGCAGTTCTTC. Supplemented by reference TRBV11-3 and TRBJ2-1, the full variable domain reads EAGVVQSPRYKIIEKKQPVAFWCNPISGHNTLYWYLQNLGQGPELLIRYENEEAVDDSQLPKDRFSAERLKGVDSTLKIQPAELGDSAVYLCASSPTGGINEQFFGPGTRLTVL.

This rearrangement joins TRBV6-4 to TRBJ2-6; possible D gene TRBD2, 6 bases. Deletions cut 11 bases from V and 2 bases from J, with 31 bases between. The CDR3 sequence is 20 residues long. The germline V gene encodes CDR1 MRHNA and CDR2 SNTAGT. The CDR3 is CAGRRRAGDPSATGANVLTF. For the CDR3, the DNA is TGTGCCGGGAGACGGAGGGCAGGAGATCCCTCAGCGACTGGGGCCAACGTCCTGACTTTC.

The J gene is TRBJ1-3, the V gene TRBV7-2, with TRBD1 matching over 8 bases. V was pared by 5 bases and J by 4 bases, with 10 bases of the junction left unmatched. The CDR3 covers 16 residues. Germline V gene data show CDR1 as SGHTA and CDR2 as FQGNSA. The CDR3 DNA sequence: TGTGCCAGCAGCCCAGACAGGGGCGAGCAGGGAAACACCATATATTTT. Translation: CASSPDRGEQGNTIYF.

The J gene is TRBJ1-2, the V gene TRBV10-3; perhaps TRBD1 as D (6 bases). Per the germline V gene, CDR1 is ENHRY and CDR2 is SYGVKD. Trimming took off 2 bases at V and 5 bases at J, with 9 bases between the two ends. The CDR3 has 13 residues. The CDR3 sequence: CAISEGTGYGYTF. The DNA for the CDR3 is TGTGCCATCAGTGAGGGTACAGGGTATGGCTACACCTTC.

The rearrangement uses TRBV7-3 and TRBJ1-2, with D unclear. CDR1 and CDR2 (germline): SGHTA, FQGTGA. The germline V and J ends were trimmed by 5 bases and 4 bases, with 11 bases remaining between them. The CDR3 loop spans 13 amino acids. CDR3 loop: CASSPTGSYGYTF. The CDR3 DNA sequence: TGTGCCAGCAGCCCCACGGGGTCCTATGGCTACACCTTC.

This chain links TRBV9 with TRBJ1-6, with D uncertain. The germline V gene has CDR1 SGDLS and CDR2 YYNGEE. Trimming removed 0 bases from V and 7 bases from J, with 14 bases in between. This CDR3 comprises 16 residues. The CDR3 bases are TGTGCCAGCAGCGTAGCTCCGGGGTCCACCAATTCACCCCTCCACTTT. Its protein is CASSVAPGSTNSPLHF.

V is TRBV7-2 and J is TRBJ1-6, with TRBD1 as a possible D gene (6 bases). CDR3 length: 18 amino acids. Trimming stripped 5 bases from V and 6 bases from J, with 23 bases between. Germline V gives CDR1 SGHTA, CDR2 FQGNSA. In nucleotides, the CDR3 is TGTGCCAGCAGCCTAATCGACAGGACCTCGGACGGTAATTCACCCCTCCACTTT. This sequence encodes CASSLIDRTSDGNSPLHF.

V gene TRBV19 combines with J gene TRBJ1-2; TRBD1 might be the D (6 bases). The CDR3 covers 16 residues. V was cut by 4 bases and J by 0 bases, with 15 bases left in between. CDR1 and CDR2 from the germline V gene are LNHDA and SQIVND (reference sequence). CDR3 loop: CASSTYQGNTNYGYTF. The CDR3 DNA is TGTGCCAGTAGTACCTACCAGGGGAATACTAACTATGGCTACACCTTC.

On this clone itself: The sample carries other DNA sequences with the same CDR3. The chain uses TRBV2 and TRBJ2-7, with TRBD2 as a possible D gene (6 bases). V lost 4 bases and J 3 bases, leaving 16 bases between the germline ends. Germline CDR1 and CDR2: SNHLY and FYNNEI. The length of the CDR3 is 15 residues. The chain's CDR3 is CASSGRTTGLYEQYF. Here the CDR3 DNA reads TGTGCCAGCAGTGGCCGCACCACGGGACTCTACGAGCAGTACTTC.

The J gene is TRBJ1-5, the V gene TRBV19; D not certain. Germline CDR1 reads LNHDA; CDR2 reads SQIVND (reference sequence). This CDR3 is 16 amino acids long. V lost 3 bases and J 2 bases, leaving 14 bases between the germline ends. The CDR3 is CASSIGGNHGNQPQHF. The CDR3 nucleotides read TGTGCCAGTAGTATTGGAGGAAATCACGGCAATCAGCCCCAGCATTTT. The whole variable domain, remainder taken from reference TRBV19 and TRBJ1-5, is DGGITQSPKYLFRKEGQNVTLSCEQNLNHDAMYWYRQDPGQGLRLIYYSQIVNDFQKGDIAEGYSVSREKKESFPLTVTSAQKNPTAFYLCASSIGGNHGNQPQHFGDGTRLSIL.

The rearrangement uses TRBV3-1 (or the pseudogene TRBV3-2) and TRBJ1-2; D possibly corresponds to TRBD1 (5 bases). Trimming cost V 0 bases and J 4 bases, with 9 bases left between them. CDR3 length: 14 amino acids. From germline, CDR1 is LGHDT and CDR2 YNNKEL (reference sequence). CDR3 sequence: CASSQDGGGYGYTF. CDR3 DNA sequence: TGTGCCAGCAGCCAAGATGGGGGGGGCTATGGCTACACCTTC.

The chain combines TRBV6-1 with TRBJ1-1; D is perhaps TRBD1 (5 bases). Germline assignment: CDR1 MNHNS and CDR2 SASEGT. V was trimmed by 0 bases and J by 5 bases, leaving 7 bases between them. The CDR3 contains 13 residues. CDR3 nucleotide sequence: TGTGCCAGCAGTGAAGCGGGGGGAACTGAAGCTTTCTTT. Translated, it gives CASSEAGGTEAFF.

This clone was detected once. The V gene is TRBV5-1, the J gene TRBJ1-1, with a possible D match to TRBD1 (5 bases). V was shortened by 0 bases and J by 2 bases, with 8 bases between the two germline ends. CDR1 and CDR2 from the germline V gene are SGHRS and YFSETQ. The CDR3 runs to 14 residues. The CDR3 region is CASSLAQGNTEAFF. DNA of the CDR3: TGCGCCAGCAGCTTGGCGCAGGGTAACACTGAAGCTTTCTTT.

The count of this clone is one. V and J are TRBV30 and TRBJ1-6, with a tentative D call TRBD1 (6 bases). From germline, CDR1 is GTSNPN and CDR2 SVGIG (reference sequence). Trimming cost V 4 bases and J 7 bases, with 20 bases left between them. The CDR3 extends over 16 amino acids. The CDR3 spells CAWKSVPGGGNSPLHF. In nucleotides, the CDR3 is TGTGCCTGGAAATCGGTCCCCGGGGGGGGCAATTCACCCCTCCACTTT. The full variable domain, with the rest looked up from reference TRBV30 and TRBJ1-6, is SQTIHQWPATLVQPVGSPLSLECTVEGTSNPNLYWYRQAAGRGLQLLFYSVGIGQISSEVPQNLSASRPQDRQFILSSKKLLLSDSGFYLCAWKSVPGGGNSPLHFGNGTRLTVT.

The chain carries TRBV7-9 and TRBJ1-5; no clear D gene. The CDR3 is made up of 15 amino acids. V shed 5 bases and J shed 0 bases, with 11 bases lying between them. Per germline, CDR1 SEHNR and CDR2 FQNEAQ (reference sequence). The CDR3: CASSPGDYSNQPQHF. CDR3 bases: TGTGCCAGCAGCCCGGGCGACTATAGCAATCAGCCCCAGCATTTT.